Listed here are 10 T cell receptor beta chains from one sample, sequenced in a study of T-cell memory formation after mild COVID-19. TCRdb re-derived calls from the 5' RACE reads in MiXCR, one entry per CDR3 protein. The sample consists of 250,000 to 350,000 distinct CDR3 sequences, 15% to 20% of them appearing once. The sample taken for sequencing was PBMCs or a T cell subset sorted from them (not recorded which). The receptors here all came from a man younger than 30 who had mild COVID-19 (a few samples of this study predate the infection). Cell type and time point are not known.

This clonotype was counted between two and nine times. The CDR3 DNA follows: TGTGCCAGCAGTTCGACAGGGATAACGAACACTGAAGCTTTCTTT. Its protein product is CASSSTGITNTEAFF. V and J are TRBV27 and TRBJ1-1; the match to TRBD1 covers 7 bases. Germline CDR1 and CDR2: MNHEY and SMNVEV (reference sequence). Losses at the gene ends were 4 bases for V and 1 base for J; bases not matched to a gene: 6. The length of the CDR3 is 15 residues.

Written as DNA, the CDR3 is TGTGCCAGCAGCTTACAGGGTTTCACTGAAGCTTTCTTT. Translation: CASSLQGFTEAFF. The chain joins TRBV7-2 to TRBJ1-1; D might be TRBD1 (5 bases). The CDR3 totals 13 residues. V was clipped by 2 bases and J by 4 bases, with 8 bases between them. Germline-derived CDR1 and CDR2 are SGHTA and FQGNSA.

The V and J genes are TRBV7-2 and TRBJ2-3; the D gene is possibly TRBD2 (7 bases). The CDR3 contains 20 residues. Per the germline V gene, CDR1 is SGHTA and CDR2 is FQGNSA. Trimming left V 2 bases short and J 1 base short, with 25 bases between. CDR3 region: CASSLLRSSRGGRGTDTQYF. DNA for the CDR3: TGTGCCAGCAGCTTATTGAGGAGCTCGAGGGGGGGCAGGGGCACAGATACGCAGTATTTT.

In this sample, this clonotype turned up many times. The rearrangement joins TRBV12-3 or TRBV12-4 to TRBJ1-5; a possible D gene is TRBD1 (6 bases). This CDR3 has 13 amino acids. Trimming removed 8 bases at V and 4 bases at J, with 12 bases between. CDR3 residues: CASQGQSNQPQHF. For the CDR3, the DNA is TGTGCCAGCCAAGGACAGAGTAATCAGCCCCAGCATTTT.

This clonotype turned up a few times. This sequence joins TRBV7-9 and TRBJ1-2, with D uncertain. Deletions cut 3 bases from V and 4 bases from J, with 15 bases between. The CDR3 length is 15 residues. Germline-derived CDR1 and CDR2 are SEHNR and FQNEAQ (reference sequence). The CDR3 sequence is CASSFTQRPLYGYTF. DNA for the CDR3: TGTGCCAGCAGCTTCACCCAGAGGCCGCTCTATGGCTACACCTTC.

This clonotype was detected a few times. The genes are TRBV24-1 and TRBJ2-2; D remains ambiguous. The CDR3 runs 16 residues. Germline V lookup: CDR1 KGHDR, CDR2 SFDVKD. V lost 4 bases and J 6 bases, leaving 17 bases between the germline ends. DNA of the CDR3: TGTGCCACCAGTGACCCGCGAGTGGGAAGGGCCGGGGAGCTGTTTTTT. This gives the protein CATSDPRVGRAGELFF.

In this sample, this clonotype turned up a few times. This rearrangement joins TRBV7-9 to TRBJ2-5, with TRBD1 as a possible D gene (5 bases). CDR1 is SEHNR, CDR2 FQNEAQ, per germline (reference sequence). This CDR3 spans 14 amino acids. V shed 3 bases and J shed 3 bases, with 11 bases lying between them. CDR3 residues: CASSFGQGEETQYF. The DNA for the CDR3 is TGTGCCAGCAGCTTCGGGCAGGGTGAAGAGACCCAGTACTTC.

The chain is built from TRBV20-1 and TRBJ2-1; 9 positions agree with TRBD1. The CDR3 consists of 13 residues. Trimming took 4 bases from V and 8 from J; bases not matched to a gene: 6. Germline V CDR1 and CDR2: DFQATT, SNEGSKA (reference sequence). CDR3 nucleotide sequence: TGCAGTGCTACCTCGACAGGGGGAGATGAGCAGTTCTTC. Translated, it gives CSATSTGGDEQFF.

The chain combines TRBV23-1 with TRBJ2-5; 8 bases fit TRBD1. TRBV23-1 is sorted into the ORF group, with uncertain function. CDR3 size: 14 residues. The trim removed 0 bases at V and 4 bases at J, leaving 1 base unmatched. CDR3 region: CASSQSTGAETQYF. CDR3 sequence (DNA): TGCGCCAGCAGTCAATCGACAGGGGCAGAGACCCAGTACTTC.

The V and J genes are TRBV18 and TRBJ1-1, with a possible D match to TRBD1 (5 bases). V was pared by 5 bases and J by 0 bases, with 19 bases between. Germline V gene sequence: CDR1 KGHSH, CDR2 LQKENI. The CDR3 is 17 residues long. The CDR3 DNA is TGTGCCAGCTCAGGGTCGCAGGGATTTCATTTGAACACTGAAGCTTTCTTT. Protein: CASSGSQGFHLNTEAFF.